This passage covers 22 T cell receptor beta chains from one sample sequenced in a study of CD8+ T cells in alopecia areata. Following extraction, RNA underwent reverse transcription to cDNA, which served as the sequencing template. Sequencing used immunoSEQ multiplex PCR; TCRdb keeps in-frame clones, though not all of them. The table records around 4,200 clones, approximately 69% of them present only once. Treatment defined: oral pan-JAK inhibitor, 5-10 mg twice daily. Collected material from alopecia areata patients comprised lesional scalp punch biopsies and peripheral blood. The sample here was skin, taken at week 24, from a patient treated with tofacitinib. The receptors stem from a human donor with alopecia areata.

This clone occurred once. The chain couples TRBV19 to TRBJ2-2; a weak D match, TRBD2 (5 bases). The CDR3 loop spans 13 amino acids. Germline V gene data show CDR1 as LNHDA and CDR2 as SQIVND (reference sequence). V lost 7 bases, J lost 7 bases, and 13 bases lay in between. CDR3 residues: CASTQRGYGELFF. CDR3 in DNA: TGTGCCAGTACCCAACGAGGGTACGGGGAGCTGTTTTTT. Together with reference TRBV19 and TRBJ2-2, the CDR3 gives the full variable domain: DGGITQSPKYLFRKEGQNVTLSCEQNLNHDAMYWYRQDPGQGLRLIYYSQIVNDFQKGDIAEGYSVSREKKESFPLTVTSAQKNPTAFYLCASTQRGYGELFFGEGSRLTVL.

The chain recombines TRBV7-2 with TRBJ2-1; 7 nucleotides agree with TRBD2. In germline, CDR1 is SGHTA, CDR2 FQGNSA. The junction had 6 bases not matched to a gene; V was cut back by 6 bases and J by 10 bases. The CDR3 length is 12 residues. CDR3 amino acids: CASRGSGPEQFF. The CDR3 region has the DNA TGTGCCAGCAGGGGTAGCGGGCCAGAGCAGTTCTTC. Full variable domain (remainder filled in from reference TRBV7-2 and TRBJ2-1): GAGVSQSPSNKVTEKGKDVELRCDPISGHTALYWYRQSLGQGLEFLIYFQGNSAPDKSGLPSDRFSAERTGGSVSTLTIQRTQQEDSAVYLCASRGSGPEQFFGPGTRLTVL.

The V gene is TRBV18, the J gene TRBJ1-2, with 10 nucleotides matching TRBD1. V gave up 3 bases and J gave up 1 base; unmatched junction bases: 2. CDR3 length equals 15 residues. Germline assignment: CDR1 KGHSH and CDR2 LQKENI. CDR3 coding DNA: TGTGCCAGCTCACCGGGGACAGGGGATAACTATGGCTACACCTTC. It translates to CASSPGTGDNYGYTF.

The chain joins TRBV18 to TRBJ2-7; TRBD2 aligns across 9 bases. There are 14 residues in the CDR3. The J segment lost 5 bases and the V segment lost 4 bases, leaving 6 bases of the junction unmatched. Germline V gives CDR1 KGHSH, CDR2 LQKENI. The CDR3 DNA follows: TGTGCCAGCTCACGCGTAGCGGGAGTTAACGAGCAGTACTTC. Its protein is CASSRVAGVNEQYF.

This clone was seen a handful of times. The DNA for the CDR3 is TGTGCCAGCAGTTACACCTGGACAGGTGATCAGCCCCAGCATTTT. It translates to CASSYTWTGDQPQHF. This rearrangement joins TRBV6-5 to TRBJ1-5, with 7 nucleotides matching TRBD1. J gave up 5 bases and V 2 bases, and 6 bases lay outside the gene matches. The CDR3 runs 15 residues. Germline loops: CDR1 MNHEY, CDR2 SVGAGI.

The chain employs TRBV5-1 and TRBJ2-5, with D unclear. Germline CDR1 reads SGHRS; CDR2 reads YFSETQ. The V end lost 0 bases, the J end lost 0 bases, and 6 bases lay between the germline ends. The CDR3 contains 14 residues. CDR3 in amino acids: CASSLGGNQETQYF. CDR3 DNA sequence: TGCGCCAGCAGCTTGGGGGGAAACCAAGAGACCCAGTACTTC.

CDR3 DNA sequence: TGCGCCAGCAGCCAAGGGGGCGGGAGCGGAGAAGAGACCCAGTACTTC. This gives the protein CASSQGGGSGEETQYF. This chain links TRBV4-1 with TRBJ2-5; 7 bases map to TRBD2. Germline V gene data show CDR1 as MGHRA and CDR2 as YSYEKL. Trimming cost V 1 base and J 3 bases; bases outside gene matches: 8. This CDR3 has 16 amino acids.

This rearrangement joins TRBV7-2 to TRBJ2-7, with D maybe TRBD1 (6 bases). The V gene's germline CDR1 is SGHTA and CDR2 FQGNSA. V gave up 3 bases and J gave up 2 bases, with 11 bases separating them. The CDR3 spans 14 residues. The CDR3 protein is CASSFIKGAYEQYF. CDR3 coding DNA: TGTGCCAGCAGCTTTATAAAGGGGGCCTACGAGCAGTACTTC.

This chain uses TRBV7-2 with TRBJ2-7; D might be TRBD1 (5 bases). The CDR3 contains 14 residues. V lost 5 bases and J 5 bases, leaving 16 bases between the germline ends. Germline V gene sequence: CDR1 SGHTA, CDR2 FQGNSA. This CDR3 reads CASSPGFRVNEQYF. CDR3 in DNA: TGTGCCAGCAGCCCCGGTTTCAGGGTGAACGAGCAGTACTTC.

The J gene is TRBJ1-1, the V gene TRBV7-2; D not resolved. The germline gives CDR1 SGHTA, CDR2 FQGNSA. V dropped 0 bases and J dropped 0 bases, with 11 bases sitting between them. The CDR3 sequence is 16 residues long. CDR3 DNA: TGTGCCAGCAGCTTAGCTGGCGGGTCCATGAACACTGAAGCTTTCTTT. Its translation is CASSLAGGSMNTEAFF.

The rearrangement links TRBV7-2 to TRBJ2-1; the D gene is possibly TRBD2 (6 bases). V lost 4 bases and J 11 bases, leaving 15 bases between the germline ends. The CDR3 loop spans 13 amino acids. CDR1 SGHTA and CDR2 FQGNSA come from the germline V gene. The CDR3 nucleotides read TGTGCCAGCAGCTCCCCGGGACTCCCACAGCAGTTCTTC. Protein sequence: CASSSPGLPQQFF.

This sequence joins TRBV5-1 and TRBJ2-5; 7 bases map to TRBD2. Germline values: CDR1 SGHRS, CDR2 YFSETQ. The CDR3 extends over 14 amino acids. Germline trimming cut 4 bases from V and 2 bases from J; bases unmatched to any gene: 5. As DNA, the CDR3 is TGCGCCAGCAGCCTCCCTAGCGGACAAGAGACCCAGTACTTC. Translated, it gives CASSLPSGQETQYF.

The gene calls are TRBV13 and TRBJ2-7, with 7 bases aligning to TRBD1. Per the germline V gene, CDR1 is PRHDT and CDR2 is FYEKMQ (reference sequence). The CDR3 totals 14 residues. The V gene end was trimmed by 7 bases and the J gene end by 2 bases; junction bases not matched to a gene: 8. CDR3 coding DNA: TGTGCCAGCAAGACAGGGATAGTAACCTACGAGCAGTACTTC. It translates to CASKTGIVTYEQYF.

The rearrangement links TRBV14 to TRBJ1-1; 8 bases match TRBD1. V lost 4 bases and J lost 1; bases outside the gene matches: 17. Per the germline V gene, CDR1 is SGHDN and CDR2 is FVKESK. The CDR3 loop spans 19 amino acids. CDR3 region: CASSPKPTWDRSSNTEAFF. CDR3 nucleotide sequence: TGTGCCAGCAGCCCGAAGCCCACTTGGGACAGGAGCTCGAACACTGAAGCTTTCTTT. Full variable domain (outside the CDR3, taken from reference TRBV14 and TRBJ1-1): EAGVTQFPSHSVIEKGQTVTLRCDPISGHDNLYWYRRVMGKEIKFLLHFVKESKQDESGMPNNRFLAERTGGTYSTLKVQPAELEDSGVYFCASSPKPTWDRSSNTEAFFGQGTRLTVV.

The gene calls are TRBV4-1 and TRBJ1-2; 7 bases line up with TRBD1. With V trimmed by 1 base and J by 8 bases, 4 bases remained unmatched. The germline gives CDR1 MGHRA, CDR2 YSYEKL. This CDR3 region has 13 residues. CDR3 sequence: CASSQVTGSGYTF. CDR3 DNA: TGCGCCAGCAGCCAAGTGACAGGGAGCGGCTACACCTTC.

The CDR3 loop reads CASSLGQPLQETQYF. The CDR3 region has the DNA TGTGCCAGCAGCTTGGGACAGCCACTACAAGAGACCCAGTACTTC. This rearrangement joins TRBV13 to TRBJ2-5, with 7 bases matching TRBD1. This CDR3 contains 15 residues. Unmatched junction bases numbered 6, after V lost 3 bases and J lost 2 bases. Germline V gene data show CDR1 as PRHDT and CDR2 as FYEKMQ (reference sequence).

With regard to this clone: A junction boundary mismatches the germline segment, possibly from a read error. Other DNA variants within this sample encode the same CDR3. The V and J genes are TRBV30 and TRBJ2-7; TRBD1 agrees at 8 bases. The CDR3 length is 14 residues. Germline CDR1 GTSNPN, CDR2 SVGIG (reference sequence). This CDR3 is CAWGLQGGTYEQYF. The CDR3 region has the DNA TGTGCCTGGGGCCTACAGGGGGGTACCTACGAGCAGTACTTT. The full variable domain, with the rest looked up from reference TRBV30 and TRBJ2-7, is SQTIHQWPATLVQPVGSPLSLECTVEGTSNPNLYWYRQAAGRGLQLLFYSVGIGQISSEVPQNLSASRPQDRQFILSSKKLLLSDSGFYLCAWGLQGGTYEQYFGPGTRLTVT.

The rearrangement uses TRBV7-2 and TRBJ2-5; D uncertain. The length of the CDR3 is 15 residues. V gave up 1 base and J gave up 6 bases, with 15 bases separating them. Germline assignment: CDR1 SGHTA and CDR2 FQGNSA. The CDR3 loop reads CASSLGNVLSQTQYF. The CDR3 DNA sequence: TGTGCCAGCAGCTTAGGAAACGTCTTATCACAGACCCAGTACTTC.

In regard to this clone: Other nucleotide sequences from this sample produce the same CDR3. The rearrangement joins TRBV7-2 to TRBJ2-7; D may match TRBD1 or TRBD2 (5 bases each). V was cut by 5 bases and J by 5 bases, with 19 bases left in between. Germline V lookup: CDR1 SGHTA, CDR2 FQGNSA. There are 15 residues in the CDR3. CDR3 in amino acids: CASSLSIREFNEQYF. As DNA, the CDR3 is TGTGCCAGCAGCCTATCGATCAGGGAGTTCAACGAGCAGTACTTC.

The chain has TRBV5-1 and TRBJ2-7; D is ambiguous. The germline V and J ends were trimmed by 3 bases and 0 bases, with 10 bases remaining between them. The germline V gene encodes CDR1 SGHRS and CDR2 YFSETQ. This CDR3 has 14 residues. CDR3 loop: CASSSRSDSYEQYF. CDR3 coding DNA: TGCGCCAGCAGCTCCCGTTCCGACTCCTACGAGCAGTACTTC.

This chain uses TRBV20-1 with TRBJ2-5; D ambiguous. V lost 7 bases to trimming and J lost 3 bases, with 9 bases between them. Looked up from germline, CDR1 is DFQATT and CDR2 is SNEGSKA (reference sequence). This CDR3 comprises 11 residues. Written as DNA, the CDR3 is TGCAGTGGGTCCCCTAAAGAGACCCAGTACTTC. It translates to CSGSPKETQYF.

This clone turned up a few times. This CDR3 is also generated by other DNA sequences in the sample. The gene calls are TRBV19 and TRBJ2-7, with 9 nucleotides matching TRBD1. The trim removed 2 bases at V and 2 bases at J, leaving 4 bases unmatched. The CDR3 has 15 amino acids. Looked up from germline, CDR1 is LNHDA and CDR2 is SQIVND (reference sequence). The CDR3 coding sequence is TGTGCCAGTAGTATATCGGGACAGGGAACCTACGAGCAGTACTTC. It encodes CASSISGQGTYEQYF.